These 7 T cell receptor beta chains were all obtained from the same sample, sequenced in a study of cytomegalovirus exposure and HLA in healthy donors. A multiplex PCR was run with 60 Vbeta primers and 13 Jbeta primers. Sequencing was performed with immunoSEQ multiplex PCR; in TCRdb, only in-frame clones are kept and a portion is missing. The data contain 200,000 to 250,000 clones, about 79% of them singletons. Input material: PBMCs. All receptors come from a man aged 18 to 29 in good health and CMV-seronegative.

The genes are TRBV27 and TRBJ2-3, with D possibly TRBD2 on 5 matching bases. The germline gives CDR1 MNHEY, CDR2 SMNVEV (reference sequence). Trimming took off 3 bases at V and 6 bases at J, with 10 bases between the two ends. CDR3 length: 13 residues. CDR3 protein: CASSFGPGDTQYF. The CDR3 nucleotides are TGTGCCAGCAGTTTCGGACCGGGGGATACGCAGTATTTT.

The CDR3 protein is CASSLKAGGPVGYEQYF. The DNA for the CDR3 is TGTGCCAGCAGCTTAAAAGCGGGAGGGCCGGTAGGTTACGAGCAGTACTTC. V and J are TRBV5-4 and TRBJ2-5, with 10 bases lining up with TRBD2. The end of the DNA aligns better with TRBJ2-7, so the J call may be wrong. Germline V gene data show CDR1 as SGHNT and CDR2 as YYREEE (reference sequence). The CDR3 spans 17 residues.

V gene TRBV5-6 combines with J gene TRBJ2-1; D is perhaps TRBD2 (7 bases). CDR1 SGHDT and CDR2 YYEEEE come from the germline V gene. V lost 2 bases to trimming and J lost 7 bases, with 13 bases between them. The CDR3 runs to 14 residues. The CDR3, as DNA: TGTGCCAGCAGCTTCCGCGGGGGCCCTAATGAGCAGTTCTTC. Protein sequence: CASSFRGGPNEQFF.

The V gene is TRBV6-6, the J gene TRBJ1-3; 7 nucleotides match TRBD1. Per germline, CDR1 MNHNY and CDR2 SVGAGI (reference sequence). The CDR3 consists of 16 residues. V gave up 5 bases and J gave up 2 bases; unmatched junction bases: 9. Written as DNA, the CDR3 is TGTGCCAGCAGTACCCCCACAGGGGAAGCTGGAAACACCATATATTTT. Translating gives CASSTPTGEAGNTIYF.

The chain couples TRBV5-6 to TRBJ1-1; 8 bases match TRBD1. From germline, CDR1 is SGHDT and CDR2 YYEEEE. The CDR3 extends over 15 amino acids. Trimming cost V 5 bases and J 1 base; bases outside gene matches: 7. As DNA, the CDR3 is TGTGCCAGCAGGGGGGGACAGGCAGGGAACACTGAAGCTTTCTTT. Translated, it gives CASRGGQAGNTEAFF.

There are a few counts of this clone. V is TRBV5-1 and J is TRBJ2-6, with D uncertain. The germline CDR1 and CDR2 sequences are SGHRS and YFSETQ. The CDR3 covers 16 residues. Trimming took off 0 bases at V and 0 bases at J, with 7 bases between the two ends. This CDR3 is CASSLAAGSGANVLTF. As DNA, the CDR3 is TGCGCCAGCAGCTTGGCGGCAGGCTCTGGGGCCAACGTCCTGACTTTC.

CDR3 loop: CASSFRGGHYGYTF. For the CDR3, the DNA is TGTGCCAGCAGCTTCCGGGGAGGTCACTATGGCTACACCTTC. The chain joins TRBV21-1 to TRBJ1-2. TRBV21-1 is noted as a pseudogene. The CDR3 extends over 14 amino acids.